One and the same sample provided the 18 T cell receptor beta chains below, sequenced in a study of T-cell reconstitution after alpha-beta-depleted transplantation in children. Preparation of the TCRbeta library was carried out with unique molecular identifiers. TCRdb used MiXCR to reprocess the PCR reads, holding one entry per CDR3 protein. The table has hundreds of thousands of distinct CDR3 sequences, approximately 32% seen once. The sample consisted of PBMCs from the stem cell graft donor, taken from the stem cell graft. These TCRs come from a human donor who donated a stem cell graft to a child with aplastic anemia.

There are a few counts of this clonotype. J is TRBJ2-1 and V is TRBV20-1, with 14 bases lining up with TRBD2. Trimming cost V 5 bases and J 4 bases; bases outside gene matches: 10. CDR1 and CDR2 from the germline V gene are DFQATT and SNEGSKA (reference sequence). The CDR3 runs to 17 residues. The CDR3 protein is CSARGGLAGGRYNEQFF. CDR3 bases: TGCAGTGCTCGGGGAGGACTAGCGGGAGGAAGATACAATGAGCAGTTCTTC.

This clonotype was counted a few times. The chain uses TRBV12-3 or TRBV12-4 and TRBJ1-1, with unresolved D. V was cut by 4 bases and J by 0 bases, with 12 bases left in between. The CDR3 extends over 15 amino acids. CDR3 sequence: CASSSRTSLNTEAFF. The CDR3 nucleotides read TGTGCCAGCAGTTCCAGGACCAGCTTGAACACTGAAGCTTTCTTT.

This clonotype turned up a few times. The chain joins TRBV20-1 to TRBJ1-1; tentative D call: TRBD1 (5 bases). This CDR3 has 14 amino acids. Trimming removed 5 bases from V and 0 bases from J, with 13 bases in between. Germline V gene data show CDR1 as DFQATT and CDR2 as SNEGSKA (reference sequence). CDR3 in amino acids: CSAFPDSLNTEAFF. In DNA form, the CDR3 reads TGCAGTGCTTTTCCCGACAGCCTGAACACTGAAGCTTTCTTT.

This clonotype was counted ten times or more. This chain's CDR3 is CAWSVGPPYEQYV. CDR3 in DNA: TGTGCCTGGAGTGTAGGCCCCCCCTACGAGCAGTACGTC. The chain links TRBV30 to TRBJ2-7; the D is unclear. The germline V gene encodes CDR1 GTSNPN and CDR2 SVGIG (reference sequence). V was clipped by 0 bases and J by 2 bases, with 8 bases between them. There are 13 residues in the CDR3.

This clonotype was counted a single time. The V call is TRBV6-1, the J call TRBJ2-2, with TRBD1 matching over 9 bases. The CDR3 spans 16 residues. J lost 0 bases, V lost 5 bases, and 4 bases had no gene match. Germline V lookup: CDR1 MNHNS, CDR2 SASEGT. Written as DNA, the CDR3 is TGTGCCAGCAGTAAAGGACAGGGGCCGAACACCGGGGAGCTGTTTTTT. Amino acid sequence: CASSKGQGPNTGELFF.

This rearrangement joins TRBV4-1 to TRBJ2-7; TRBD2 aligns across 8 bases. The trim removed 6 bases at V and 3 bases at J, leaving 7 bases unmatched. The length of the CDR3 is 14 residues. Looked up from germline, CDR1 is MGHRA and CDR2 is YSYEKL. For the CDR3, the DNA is TGCGCCAGCAGTATTAGCGGGACCTTCTACGAGCAGTACGTC. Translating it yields CASSISGTFYEQYV.

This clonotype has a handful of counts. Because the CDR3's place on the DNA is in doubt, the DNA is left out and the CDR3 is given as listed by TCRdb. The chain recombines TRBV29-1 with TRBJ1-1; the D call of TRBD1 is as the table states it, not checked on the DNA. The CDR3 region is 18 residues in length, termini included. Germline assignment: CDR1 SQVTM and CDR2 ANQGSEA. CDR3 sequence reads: CSVEGSRQGFLENTEAFF.

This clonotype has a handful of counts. CDR3 nucleotide sequence: TGTGCCAGCAGCTGGGGTGGGGGGTTTAGCACAGATACGCAGTATTTT. This gives the protein CASSWGGGFSTDTQYF. The chain uses TRBV7-2 and TRBJ2-3; possible D gene TRBD2, 6 bases. This CDR3 region has 16 residues. V lost 4 bases, J lost 0 bases, and 14 bases lay in between. The germline CDR1 and CDR2 sequences are SGHTA and FQGNSA.

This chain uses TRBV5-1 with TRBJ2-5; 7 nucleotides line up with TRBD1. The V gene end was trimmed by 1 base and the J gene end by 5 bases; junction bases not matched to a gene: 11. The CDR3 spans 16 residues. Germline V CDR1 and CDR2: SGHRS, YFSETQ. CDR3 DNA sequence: TGCGCCAGCAGCTTGTACAGGGGTTCCCGGGTGGAGACCCAGTACTTC. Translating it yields CASSLYRGSRVETQYF.

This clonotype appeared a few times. For the CDR3, the DNA is TGTGCCAGCAGTTCGCGACGACAGGGGTACAATGAGCAGTTCTTC. Protein sequence: CASSSRRQGYNEQFF. This chain joins TRBV12-3 or TRBV12-4 and TRBJ2-1; 8 positions agree with TRBD1. The CDR3 has 15 residues. Trimming took 4 bases from V and 4 from J; bases not matched to a gene: 6.

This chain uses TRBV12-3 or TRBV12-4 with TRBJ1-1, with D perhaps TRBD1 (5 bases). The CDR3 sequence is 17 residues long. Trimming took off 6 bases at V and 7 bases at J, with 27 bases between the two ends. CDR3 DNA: TGTGCCAGCAGGTTGCCCCAGGGCGCGGGTCCTAGGAATGAAGCTTTCTTT. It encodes CASRLPQGAGPRNEAFF.

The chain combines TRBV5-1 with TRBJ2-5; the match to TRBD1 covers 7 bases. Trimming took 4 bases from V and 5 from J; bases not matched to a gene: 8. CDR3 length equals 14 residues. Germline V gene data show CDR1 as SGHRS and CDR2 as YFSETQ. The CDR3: CASSRRTGVETQYF. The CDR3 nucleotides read TGCGCCAGCAGCAGACGGACAGGTGTGGAGACCCAGTACTTC.

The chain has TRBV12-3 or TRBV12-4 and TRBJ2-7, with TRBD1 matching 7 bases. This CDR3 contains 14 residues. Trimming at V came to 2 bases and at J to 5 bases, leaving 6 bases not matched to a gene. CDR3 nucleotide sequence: TGTGCCAGCAGTTTACGTGGACAGGCCCACGAGCAGTACTTC. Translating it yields CASSLRGQAHEQYF.

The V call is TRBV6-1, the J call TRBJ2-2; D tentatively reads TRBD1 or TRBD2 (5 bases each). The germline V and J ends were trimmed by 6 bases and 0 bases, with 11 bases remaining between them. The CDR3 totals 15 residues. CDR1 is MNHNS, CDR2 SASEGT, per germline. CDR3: CASSRDHPNTGELFF. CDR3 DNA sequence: TGTGCCAGCAGCCGGGACCATCCGAACACCGGGGAGCTGTTTTTT.

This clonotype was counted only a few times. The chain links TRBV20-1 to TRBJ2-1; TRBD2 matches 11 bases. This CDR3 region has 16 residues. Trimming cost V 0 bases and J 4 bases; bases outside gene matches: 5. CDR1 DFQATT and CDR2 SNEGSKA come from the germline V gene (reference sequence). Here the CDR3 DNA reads TGCAGTGCTAGAGATCTGGGACTAGCGGCATACAATGAGCAGTTCTTC. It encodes CSARDLGLAAYNEQFF.

The CDR3 region is CASSATTSGWENEQFF. In nucleotides, the CDR3 is TGTGCCAGCAGCGCCACGACTAGCGGGTGGGAAAATGAGCAGTTCTTC. V usage is TRBV7-9 and J usage is TRBJ2-1; 10 nucleotides align to TRBD2. Trimming cost V 5 bases and J 7 bases; bases outside gene matches: 11. CDR3 length equals 16 residues. Germline CDR1 reads SEHNR; CDR2 reads FQNEAQ (reference sequence).

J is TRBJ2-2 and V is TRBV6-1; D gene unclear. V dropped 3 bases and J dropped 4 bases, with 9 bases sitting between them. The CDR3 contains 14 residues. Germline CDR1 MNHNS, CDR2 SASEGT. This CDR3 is CASSDTDTTGELFF. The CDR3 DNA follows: TGTGCCAGCAGTGACACGGATACCACCGGGGAGCTGTTTTTT.

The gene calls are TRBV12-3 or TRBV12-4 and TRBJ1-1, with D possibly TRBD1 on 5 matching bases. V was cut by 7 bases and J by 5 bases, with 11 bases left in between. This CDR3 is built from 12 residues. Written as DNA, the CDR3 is TGTGCCAGCAATCCCGGGGGTACTGAAGCTTTCTTT. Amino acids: CASNPGGTEAFF.